Listed here are 25 T cell receptor beta chains from one sample, sequenced in a study of blood T cell repertoires in COVID-19 (dated by TCRdb to 2018 to 2021). Libraries were made using the immunoSEQ multiplex PCR assay. Imported from immuneACCESS, the table was reduced by TCRdb to in-frame sequences with V and J called. These copies leave out some clones; in studies compared against another copy, an unresolved V gene accounts for under half, and the cause of the remainder is not known. The sample table records about 88,000 clones; 85% of these occur just once. The ten largest account for approximately 15% of the sample. Sequencing used peripheral blood. These receptors all stem from a woman between 65 and 79 years old with acute or convalescent COVID-19.

This clone occurred once. The genes are TRBV9 and TRBJ2-2; perhaps TRBD2 as D (7 bases). CDR1 is SGDLS and CDR2 is YYNGEE in the germline V gene. This CDR3 comprises 18 residues. Trimming shortened V by 1 base and J by 4 bases, and 20 bases separated the two germline ends. CDR3 DNA sequence: TGTGCCAGCAGCGTAAATAGCCGGGGGGCTAGTAGCACCGGGGAGCTGTTTTTT. It is translated as CASSVNSRGASSTGELFF.

The chain couples TRBV7-2 to TRBJ1-2, with unresolved D. V shed 1 base and J shed 4 bases, with 10 bases lying between them. CDR1 and CDR2 (germline): SGHTA, FQGNSA. CDR3 length equals 14 residues. This CDR3 is CASSLVQASYGYTF. CDR3 nucleotide sequence: TGTGCCAGCAGCTTAGTTCAGGCCTCCTATGGCTACACCTTC.

This clone showed up just once. This chain joins TRBV20-1 and TRBJ2-1; a weak D match, TRBD2 (6 bases). Deletions cut 3 bases from V and 3 bases from J, with 12 bases between. Germline V CDR1 and CDR2: DFQATT, SNEGSKA (reference sequence). The CDR3 runs 14 residues. CDR3 DNA sequence: TGCAGTGCTAGTTACGGGAGAGGCTACAATGAGCAGTTCTTC. Amino acid sequence: CSASYGRGYNEQFF.

In nucleotides, the CDR3 is TGTGCCAGCAGCGGGGACAGGGGTGCTCAGCCCCAGCATTTT. Translated, it gives CASSGDRGAQPQHF. This rearrangement joins TRBV7-2 to TRBJ1-5, with 10 bases aligning to TRBD1. Germline assignment: CDR1 SGHTA and CDR2 FQGNSA. The CDR3 is 14 residues long. V gave up 5 bases and J gave up 6 bases; unmatched junction bases: 4.

This rearrangement joins TRBV5-1 to TRBJ2-6; a weak D match, TRBD1 (5 bases). CDR3 length: 15 amino acids. Germline lookup yields CDR1 SGHRS and CDR2 YFSETQ. Trimming shortened V by 1 base and J by 11 bases, and 16 bases separated the two germline ends. The CDR3 is CASSLTPGYQDVLTF. CDR3 coding DNA: TGCGCCAGCAGCTTGACCCCAGGGTATCAAGACGTCCTGACTTTC.

The chain has TRBV5-1 and TRBJ2-6; 9 bases match TRBD1. This CDR3 has 18 residues. Germline V lookup: CDR1 SGHRS, CDR2 YFSETQ. V was pared by 2 bases and J by 2 bases, with 8 bases of the junction left unmatched. CDR3: CASSLSGQGQPGANVLTF. The CDR3 region has the DNA TGCGCCAGCAGCTTAAGCGGACAGGGGCAACCTGGGGCCAACGTCCTGACTTTC.

The chain combines TRBV5-1 with TRBJ1-6; D might be TRBD1 (5 bases). The CDR3 runs 15 residues. Deletions cut 4 bases from V and 6 bases from J, with 14 bases between. Germline lookup yields CDR1 SGHRS and CDR2 YFSETQ. The CDR3 sequence: CASSRGTAGNSPLHF. The CDR3 DNA follows: TGCGCCAGCAGCCGCGGGACGGCTGGTAATTCACCCCTCCACTTT.

The chain has TRBV6-1 and TRBJ1-2, with 7 bases fitting TRBD1. The V and J ends lost 3 bases and 3 bases, in that order; junction bases with no gene match: 4. Germline assignment: CDR1 MNHNS and CDR2 SASEGT. This CDR3 is 14 amino acids long. CDR3 DNA: TGTGCCAGCAGTGAGATAGACAGGGACTATGGCTACACCTTC. This translates into CASSEIDRDYGYTF.

The J gene is TRBJ2-1, the V gene TRBV7-8; 11 positions agree with TRBD2. Germline CDR1 is SGHVS and CDR2 is FQNEAQ. V trimming: 4 bases; J trimming: 9 bases; junction bases outside the gene matches: 8. This CDR3 is 15 amino acids long. The CDR3 bases are TGTGCCAGCAGCTCCTTAGCGGGAGGGCCCACTGAGCAGTTCTTC. It translates to CASSSLAGGPTEQFF.

The chain uses TRBV3-1 (or the pseudogene TRBV3-2) and TRBJ2-3; D is possibly TRBD2 (6 bases). This CDR3 has 15 residues. Germline CDR1 LGHDT, CDR2 YNNKEL (reference sequence). Between the trimmed V and J ends, which lost 4 bases and 0 bases, there was a span of 11 bases. The CDR3 DNA sequence: TGTGCCAGCAGCCCCCCGGGACTCAGCACAGATACGCAGTATTTT. It yields the protein CASSPPGLSTDTQYF.

The genes are TRBV7-2 and TRBJ2-1; weak D call: TRBD2 (5 bases). This CDR3 contains 15 residues. V lost 6 bases, J lost 3 bases, and 15 bases lay in between. The germline CDR1 and CDR2 sequences are SGHTA and FQGNSA. The CDR3, as DNA: TGTGCCAGCAGGGTTGGACCGGGAATCTACAATGAGCAGTTCTTC. It encodes CASRVGPGIYNEQFF.

J is TRBJ2-2 and V is TRBV7-9, with D perhaps TRBD2 (5 bases). CDR1 is SEHNR and CDR2 is FQNEAQ in the germline V gene (reference sequence). V lost 4 bases to trimming and J lost 3 bases, with 9 bases between them. This CDR3 has 14 residues. The CDR3 here is CASSSPDYTGELFF. In DNA, the CDR3 is TGTGCCAGCAGCTCCCCGGACTACACCGGGGAGCTGTTTTTT.

This chain links TRBV25-1 with TRBJ2-1; D perhaps matches TRBD2 (5 bases). The germline V and J ends were trimmed by 4 bases and 12 bases, with 16 bases remaining between them. CDR1 is MGHDK, CDR2 SYGVNS, per germline. The CDR3 covers 13 residues. The CDR3 reads CASSGMWGDAQFF. In nucleotides, the CDR3 is TGTGCCAGCAGTGGAATGTGGGGAGATGCGCAGTTCTTC.

The rearrangement joins TRBV4-1 to TRBJ1-1, with TRBD1 identical over 7 bases. The CDR3 loop spans 13 amino acids. Germline assignment: CDR1 MGHRA and CDR2 YSYEKL. The V segment lost 8 bases and the J segment 9 bases; nucleotides outside the gene matches: 12. For the CDR3, the DNA is TGCGCCAGCGCGGGCGGAGACAGGGTTCAAGCTTTCTTT. The encoded protein is CASAGGDRVQAFF.

In this sample, this clone turned up once. V and J are TRBV7-8 and TRBJ2-2; 9 bases agree with TRBD2. The V and J ends lost 6 bases and 6 bases, in that order; junction bases with no gene match: 14. CDR3 size: 17 residues. The V gene's germline CDR1 is SGHVS and CDR2 FQNEAQ. The CDR3 DNA sequence: TGTGCCAGCAGGTATCTCCGGGGACTAGCAGTGTCCGGGGAGCTGTTTTTT. This translates into CASRYLRGLAVSGELFF.

V usage is TRBV7-9 and J usage is TRBJ1-2; perhaps TRBD1 as D (6 bases). V lost 5 bases, J lost 0 bases, and 13 bases lay in between. The germline gives CDR1 SEHNR, CDR2 FQNEAQ (reference sequence). CDR3 length: 15 amino acids. The CDR3 spells CASSARQETNYGYTF. The CDR3 DNA reads TGTGCCAGCAGCGCCCGACAGGAGACTAACTATGGCTACACCTTC.

This clone was observed once. The chain is built from TRBV5-6 and TRBJ1-2, with D perhaps matching TRBD1 (6 bases). The CDR3 totals 15 residues. With 1 base removed from V and 5 bases from J, the gap between germline ends came to 15 bases. The germline V gene has CDR1 SGHDT and CDR2 YYEEEE. CDR3 sequence: CASSLRGDIGYGYTF. The CDR3 DNA sequence: TGTGCCAGCAGCTTGAGAGGGGACATTGGGTATGGCTACACCTTC.

The J gene is TRBJ2-2, the V gene TRBV19; weak D call: TRBD1 (6 bases). The CDR3 runs to 15 residues. The V gene's germline CDR1 is LNHDA and CDR2 SQIVND (reference sequence). The V gene lost 7 bases and the J gene lost 4 bases, with 16 bases spanning the gap. CDR3 in amino acids: CASTSIEGVTGELFF. CDR3 DNA: TGTGCCAGTACCTCCATCGAGGGGGTCACCGGGGAGCTGTTTTTT.

This sequence joins TRBV11-2 and TRBJ1-1; 7 bases are shared with TRBD1. CDR3 length equals 13 residues. CDR1 SGHAT and CDR2 FQNNGV come from the germline V gene. The junction had 7 bases not matched to a gene; V was cut back by 4 bases and J by 8 bases. CDR3 DNA sequence: TGTGCCAGCAGCTGGAAGGGGGCTCAAGAAGCTTTCTTT. Its protein is CASSWKGAQEAFF.

This chain joins TRBV6-5 and TRBJ1-1; D uncertain. Trimming pared 5 bases from V and 6 bases from J, leaving 16 bases between. Germline V gene sequence: CDR1 MNHEY, CDR2 SVGAGI. This CDR3 is 14 amino acids long. CDR3 amino acids: CASSPRGGGSEAFF. The CDR3 DNA is TGTGCCAGCAGTCCACGGGGAGGCGGGTCTGAAGCTTTCTTT.

The chain employs TRBV27 and TRBJ1-1, with 11 bases matching TRBD1. This CDR3 is built from 17 residues. The V gene's germline CDR1 is MNHEY and CDR2 SMNVEV (reference sequence). After removal of 4 bases from V and 1 base from J, the junction contained 8 bases not matched to a gene. The CDR3 here is CASSSIPGTGGNTEAFF. CDR3 in DNA: TGTGCCAGCAGTTCAATCCCCGGGACAGGGGGGAACACTGAAGCTTTCTTT.

The chain is built from TRBV2 and TRBJ1-1; 7 bases align to TRBD1. Per germline, CDR1 SNHLY and CDR2 FYNNEI. The CDR3 sequence is 14 residues long. J lost 6 bases, V lost 4 bases, and 8 bases had no gene match. CDR3 in amino acids: CASSVARGSPEAFF. CDR3 nucleotide sequence: TGTGCCAGCAGTGTTGCCAGGGGGAGTCCTGAAGCTTTCTTT.

The chain combines TRBV6-1 with TRBJ1-1; TRBD1 might be the D (5 bases). This CDR3 has 13 amino acids. Germline lookup yields CDR1 MNHNS and CDR2 SASEGT. V was shortened by 2 bases and J by 5 bases, with 9 bases between the two germline ends. The DNA of the CDR3 is TGTGCCAGCAGTGAATTATCAGGGACTGAAGCTTTCTTT. Translating gives CASSELSGTEAFF.

This chain joins TRBV6-5 and TRBJ2-5; perhaps TRBD2 as D (6 bases). The germline V gene encodes CDR1 MNHEY and CDR2 SVGAGI. CDR3 length: 15 residues. V lost 6 bases and J 0 bases, leaving 14 bases between the germline ends. The chain's CDR3 is CASRLNRDYQETQYF. CDR3 DNA sequence: TGTGCCAGCAGACTCAACCGGGACTACCAAGAGACCCAGTACTTC.

This clone has only one observation. V gene TRBV29-1 combines with J gene TRBJ1-4; 7 bases fit TRBD1. Per germline, CDR1 SQVTM and CDR2 ANQGSEA. This CDR3 comprises 14 residues. V shed 4 bases, J shed 0 bases, and the junction held 2 bases outside the gene matches. The CDR3 DNA is TGCAGCGTTGGACAGGGCGCAACTAATGAAAAACTGTTTTTT. Translating gives CSVGQGATNEKLFF.